The 2 T cell receptor beta chains presented below share a single source sample, sequenced in a study of radiotherapy plus CTLA-4 blockade in lung cancer. Assay used: immunoSEQ multiplex PCR; TCRdb lists only in-frame clones, some missing. The data show over 95,000 clones, 65% to 80% seen once. Sample: peripheral blood, taken from a patient treated with radiotherapy plus ipilimumab. The receptors stem from a human donor with non-small cell lung cancer who had a partial response to radiotherapy plus ipilimumab. Some clones in this sample may be carry-over from other donors' samples.

J is TRBJ2-5 and V is TRBV7-9; D ambiguous. Germline V gives CDR1 SEHNR, CDR2 FQNEAQ (reference sequence). The CDR3 contains 11 residues. V lost 5 bases, J lost 5 bases, and 6 bases lay in between. Written as DNA, the CDR3 is TGTGCCAGCAGCGCAGTGGAGACCCAGTACTTC. Translation: CASSAVETQYF.

The V and J genes are TRBV9 and TRBJ2-7; D might be TRBD2 (6 bases). Germline CDR1 reads SGDLS; CDR2 reads YYNGEE. Trimming cost V 3 bases and J 2 bases, with 18 bases left between them. CDR3 length: 16 residues. The CDR3 nucleotides are TGTGCCAGCAGCGCCGGCCCTAGCGTTAGGGCCTACGAGCAGTACTTC. It translates to CASSAGPSVRAYEQYF.